Listed below are T cell receptor beta chains from one sample, sequenced in a study of blood T cell repertoires in COVID-19. The assay was immunoSEQ multiplex PCR, and TCRdb's table has in-frame clones only and misses some. The profile covers under 85,000 clones, with roughly 88% appearing a single time and just under 7.5% taken by the ten largest. Sequenced input: peripheral blood. These receptors were taken from a man between 70 and 80 years old with acute or convalescent COVID-19. The CDR3 runs from the conserved cysteine through the conserved F or W. A D gene is named only where the DNA matches it firmly. Size values are once, few and many counts, or a class for expanded clones, and some rows have none.

size: -; D: -; J: TRBJ1-1; V: TRBV28; DNA: TGTGCCAGCAGGGGGACATATTCGGGCCTTGAAGCTTTCTTT; CDR3: CASRGTYSGLEAFF
size: few; D: TRBD1; J: TRBJ1-2; V: TRBV19; DNA: TGTGCCAGTAGTCCGCGTGGACAGGGCTATGGCTACACCTTC; CDR3: CASSPRGQGYGYTF
size: -; D: -; J: TRBJ2-2; V: TRBV5-1; DNA: TGCGCCAGCAGCTTAAGGACTGATAACACCGGGGAGCTGTTTTTT; CDR3: CASSLRTDNTGELFF
size: -; D: -; J: TRBJ2-7; V: TRBV6-5; DNA: TGTGCCAGCAGTACGTCAGGACAAAGCTCCTACGAGCAGTACTTC; CDR3: CASSTSGQSSYEQYF
size: -; D: -; J: TRBJ2-6; V: TRBV4-1; DNA: TGCGCCAGCAGCCAAGCGGGTATCTCTGGGGCCAACGTCCTGACTTTC; CDR3: CASSQAGISGANVLTF
size: -; D: -; J: TRBJ1-3; V: TRBV5-4; DNA: TGTGCCAGCACCCAGACAGGCCTCCTCTCTGGAAACACCATATATTTT; CDR3: CASTQTGLLSGNTIYF
size: -; D: -; J: TRBJ1-3; V: TRBV4-1; DNA: TGCGCCAGCAGCCAAGATCAGGCCCCCTCTGGAAACACCATATATTTT; CDR3: CASSQDQAPSGNTIYF
size: -; D: TRBD1; J: TRBJ2-1; V: TRBV6-6; DNA: TGTGCCAGCAGTCAGGGACAGGGAAGCTCCTACAATGAGCAGTTCTTC; CDR3: CASSQGQGSSYNEQFF
size: -; D: -; J: TRBJ1-5; V: TRBV29-1; DNA: TGCAGCGTGGGGAGCAGCAATCAGCCCCAGCATTTT; CDR3: CSVGSSNQPQHF
size: -; D: -; J: TRBJ2-1; V: TRBV4-3; DNA: TGCGCCAGCAGCCAAGTATGGGGCGGGGCAGGCGGAAATGAGCAGTTCTTC; CDR3: CASSQVWGGAGGNEQFF
size: -; D: -; J: TRBJ2-1; V: TRBV9; DNA: TGTGCCAGCAGCGTAGGTCTAGGCGGGTGGATTGAGCAGTTCTTC; CDR3: CASSVGLGGWIEQFF
size: -; D: -; J: TRBJ2-5; V: TRBV29-1; DNA: TGCAGCGTGGACAGGCTAGCGAACCAGGAGACCCAGTACTTC; CDR3: CSVDRLANQETQYF
size: -; D: TRBD1; J: TRBJ2-7; V: TRBV5-4; DNA: TGTGCCAGCAGCTTGGACACAGGGGGTATGGACGAGCAGTACTTC; CDR3: CASSLDTGGMDEQYF
size: -; D: -; J: TRBJ1-6; V: TRBV27; DNA: TGTGCCAGCAGTTTATCCAGTCTGATCAATTCACCCCTCCACTTT; CDR3: CASSLSSLINSPLHF
size: -; D: -; J: TRBJ2-7; V: TRBV10-3; DNA: TGTGCCATCAGTGAGGACAGCATATTCTACGAGCAGTACTTC; CDR3: CAISEDSIFYEQYF
size: -; D: TRBD1; J: TRBJ2-7; V: TRBV11-2; DNA: TGTGCCAGCAGCCCAGGACAGGGGCCCTACGAGCAGTACTTC; CDR3: CASSPGQGPYEQYF
size: -; D: -; J: TRBJ2-1; V: TRBV15; DNA: TGTGCCACCAGCAGCCGGTGGTATGAGCAGTTCTTC; CDR3: CATSSRWYEQFF
size: few; D: -; J: TRBJ1-2; V: TRBV10-3; DNA: TGTGCCATCAGTGCAGACAGTAACTATGGCTACACCTTC; CDR3: CAISADSNYGYTF
size: -; D: TRBD1; J: TRBJ1-1; V: TRBV28; DNA: TGTGCCAGCAGTTTTCGGGACAGAATTTTCACTGAAGCTTTCTTT; CDR3: CASSFRDRIFTEAFF
size: few; D: -; J: TRBJ1-2; V: TRBV3-1/TRBV3-2; DNA: TGTGCCAGCAGCCAAGGCTTAGCACAGGGCAACTATGGCTACACCTTC; CDR3: CASSQGLAQGNYGYTF
size: -; D: TRBD1; J: TRBJ1-2; V: TRBV5-6; DNA: TGTGCCAGCAGCTTCGGGACAGGGGGCACCCTTTTCTATGGCTACACCTTC; CDR3: CASSFGTGGTLFYGYTF
size: -; D: TRBD2; J: TRBJ2-5; V: TRBV7-2; DNA: TGTGCCAGCAGCCCCCGGACTAGCGGGGCCTCGGACTTC; CDR3: CASSPRTSGASDF
size: -; D: -; J: TRBJ2-1; V: TRBV9; DNA: TGTGCCAGCAGCGTAGCGGGGGGCCTCTACAATGAGCAGTTCTTC; CDR3: CASSVAGGLYNEQFF
size: -; D: TRBD2; J: TRBJ2-1; V: TRBV9; DNA: TGTGCCAGCAGCGTAGATCCCCTAGCGGGAGGGAACAATGAGCAGTTCTTC; CDR3: CASSVDPLAGGNNEQFF
size: -; D: TRBD1; J: TRBJ1-1; V: TRBV30; DNA: TGTGCCTGGACCGTGAGGGGGCGGGAAGCTTTCTTT; CDR3: CAWTVRGREAFF
size: -; D: -; J: TRBJ2-3; V: TRBV11-2; DNA: TGTGCCAGCAGCTTCCGGGGGAGAGATACGCAGTATTTT; CDR3: CASSFRGRDTQYF
size: -; D: TRBD1; J: TRBJ1-1; V: TRBV7-9; DNA: TGTGCCAGCAGCTCCAGGACAGGGTTGGACACTGAAGCTTTCTTT; CDR3: CASSSRTGLDTEAFF
size: -; D: TRBD1; J: TRBJ1-2; V: TRBV11-2; DNA: TGTGCCAGCAGCTTAGGACAGGGCCAAGGCTACACCTTC; CDR3: CASSLGQGQGYTF
size: -; D: TRBD2; J: TRBJ2-6; V: TRBV20-1; DNA: TGCAGTGCTAGTGTGTGGGCTAGCGGTGCGAGCTCTGGGGCCAACGTCCTGACTTTC; CDR3: CSASVWASGASSGANVLTF
size: once; D: -; J: TRBJ1-5; V: TRBV18; DNA: TGTGCCAGCTCAAGTGCCTTTGGTTTTGGGGGGAACCAGCATTTT; CDR3: CASSSAFGFGGNQHF
size: -; D: TRBD1; J: TRBJ1-6; V: TRBV2; DNA: TGTGCCAGCAATGGGGACAGCTATAATTCACCCCTCCACTTT; CDR3: CASNGDSYNSPLHF
size: -; D: TRBD1; J: TRBJ2-7; V: TRBV6-2/TRBV6-3; DNA: TGTGCCAGCAGTTATTCGTCGACAGGGTGGCAAGCTGAAAGCAACCCCTACGAGCAGTACTTC; CDR3: CASSYSSTGWQAESNPYEQYF
size: -; D: TRBD2; J: TRBJ2-1; V: TRBV19; DNA: TGTGCCAGTGGACTAGCGGGAATGCATGAGCAGTTCTTC; CDR3: CASGLAGMHEQFF
size: -; D: TRBD1; J: TRBJ2-1; V: TRBV9; DNA: TGTGCCAGTTCGATAGGGACAGGGGGCCTTAGCTCCTACAATGAGCAGTTCTTC; CDR3: CASSIGTGGLSSYNEQFF
size: few; D: TRBD1; J: TRBJ1-2; V: TRBV7-9; DNA: TGTGCCAGCAGCTTAGGGGACAGCCGCTTCTATGGCTACACCTTC; CDR3: CASSLGDSRFYGYTF
size: -; D: -; J: TRBJ2-7; V: TRBV6-2/TRBV6-3; DNA: TGTGCCAGCAGTTACGACAGGCTAAATCCCTACGAGCAGTACTTC; CDR3: CASSYDRLNPYEQYF
size: -; D: -; J: TRBJ2-7; V: TRBV5-1; DNA: TGCGCCAGCAGCTTACTCGGGGAACCGTCCTACGAGCAGTACTTC; CDR3: CASSLLGEPSYEQYF
size: -; D: -; J: TRBJ2-2; V: TRBV7-3; DNA: TGTGCCAGCAGCTTAGTTAGGAACACCGGGGAGCTGTTTTTT; CDR3: CASSLVRNTGELFF
size: -; D: -; J: TRBJ1-4; V: TRBV4-1; DNA: TGCGCCAGCAGCCAACTTGGGGGCGCAACTAATGAAAAACTGTTTTTT; CDR3: CASSQLGGATNEKLFF
size: -; D: -; J: TRBJ2-7; V: TRBV28; DNA: TGTGCCAGCAGGGGAACCATCCGACTTGGAGGGGAGCAGTACTTC; CDR3: CASRGTIRLGGEQYF
size: -; D: TRBD1; J: TRBJ1-2; V: TRBV6-2/TRBV6-3; DNA: TGTGCCAGCAGTTTAACCGGGACAGATGGCTACACCTTC; CDR3: CASSLTGTDGYTF
size: -; D: -; J: TRBJ1-1; V: TRBV12-3/TRBV12-4; DNA: TGTGCCAGCAGAAATACAGTGGTAGCTTTCTTT; CDR3: CASRNTVVAFF
size: once; D: -; J: TRBJ1-1; V: TRBV4-3; DNA: TGCGCCAGCAGCCCCGTGATCGGTCTGAACACTGAAGCTTTCTTT; CDR3: CASSPVIGLNTEAFF
size: -; D: -; J: TRBJ2-5; V: TRBV7-9; DNA: TGTGCCAGCAGCTTATATCGCGACCAAGAGACCCAGTACTTC; CDR3: CASSLYRDQETQYF
size: -; D: TRBD1; J: TRBJ1-5; V: TRBV19; DNA: TGTGCCAGTGGGGACAGGGCCCCTCAGCCCCAGCATTTT; CDR3: CASGDRAPQPQHF
size: -; D: TRBD2; J: TRBJ2-3; V: TRBV2; DNA: TGTGCCAGCAAGATTAGCGGGTTGGTAGGGTATTTT; CDR3: CASKISGLVGYF
size: -; D: -; J: TRBJ2-3; V: TRBV6-2/TRBV6-3; DNA: TGTGCCAGCAGCCTCTTCACAGATACGCAGTATTTT; CDR3: CASSLFTDTQYF
size: -; D: -; J: TRBJ1-5; V: TRBV19; DNA: TGTGCCAGTAGTATAGCAGTTCATAGCAATCAGCCCCAGCATTTT; CDR3: CASSIAVHSNQPQHF
size: -; D: TRBD2; J: TRBJ2-2; V: TRBV6-1; DNA: TGTGCCAGCAGTGAAGGACTAGCGGGAGTAATTTTGACCGGGGAGCTGTTTTTT; CDR3: CASSEGLAGVILTGELFF
size: -; D: -; J: TRBJ1-1; V: TRBV28; DNA: TGTGCCAGCAGTTTACCGGTGAACACTGAAGCTTTCTTT; CDR3: CASSLPVNTEAFF
size: -; D: -; J: TRBJ1-2; V: TRBV6-1; DNA: TGTGCCAGCAGTGAAGTCGGGTACAATAACTATGGCTACACCTTC; CDR3: CASSEVGYNNYGYTF
size: few; D: -; J: TRBJ2-2; V: TRBV7-2; DNA: TGTGCCAGCAGCTTAGTTACCCTGAGCACCGGGGAGCTGTTTTTT; CDR3: CASSLVTLSTGELFF
size: -; D: -; J: TRBJ1-4; V: TRBV4-1; DNA: TGCGCCAGCAGCCAAGGGGACCGCGGGGGCGAAAAACTGTTTTTT; CDR3: CASSQGDRGGEKLFF
size: once; D: TRBD2; J: TRBJ2-1; V: TRBV13; DNA: TGTGCCAGCAGCTTAGGCCGGGCTAGCGGGGGGAATGAGCAGTTCTTC; CDR3: CASSLGRASGGNEQFF
size: -; D: -; J: TRBJ2-2; V: TRBV2; DNA: TGTGCCAGCAGGAACAGGGTTAGCGGGTCCACCGGGGAGCTGTTTTTT; CDR3: CASRNRVSGSTGELFF
size: -; D: TRBD2; J: TRBJ2-1; V: TRBV19; DNA: TGTGCCAGTAGTTTGCTAGCGGGAGTGTTTAATGAGCAGTTCTTC; CDR3: CASSLLAGVFNEQFF